This TCR beta chain was captured by sequencing in a study of blood T cell repertoires in COVID-19. Study background: Acute and convalescent COVID-19 specimens originated in the United States, Italy and Spain. Sample material is recorded as cDNA or gDNA derived from T cells, B-cell-depleted T cells, or PBMCs.

The data were produced by immunoSEQ multiplex PCR, yet TCRdb's version contains in-frame clones alone and is incomplete. The repertoire includes around 190,000 clones, 84% of them detected once, and around 14% sits in the top ten. The CDR3 loop spans 12 amino acids. The V and J ends lost 4 bases and 5 bases, in that order; junction bases with no gene match: 0. Sequencing was performed on peripheral blood. This receptor was taken from a human donor in a cohort sampled during active COVID-19. The chain is built from TRBV12-3 or TRBV12-4 and TRBJ1-1; the match to TRBD1 covers 8 bases. The CDR3 sequence: CASSWDRTEAFF. The CDR3 nucleotides read TGTGCCAGCAGTTGGGACAGGACTGAAGCTTTCTTT.